The next 19 T cell receptor beta chains were all read from a single sample in a study of T-cell memory formation after mild COVID-19. TCRdb itself ran the 5' RACE reads through MiXCR, one entry per CDR3 protein. The sample holds around 320,000 distinct CDR3 sequences, approximately 29% seen once. Sequencing was carried out using PBMCs or a T cell subset sorted from them (not recorded which). The receptors shown here come from an adult woman who had mild COVID-19 (a few samples of this study predate the infection). Cell type and time point are not known.

The chain uses TRBV7-9 and TRBJ2-3; a weak D match, TRBD2 (7 bases). V was trimmed by 11 bases and J by 6 bases, leaving 12 bases between them. This CDR3 spans 11 amino acids. Germline V CDR1 and CDR2: SEHNR, FQNEAQ (reference sequence). CDR3 sequence (DNA): TGTGCCCGGGGGGCCGGGGATACGCAGTATTTT. Encoded protein: CARGAGDTQYF.

This chain uses TRBV18 with TRBJ2-7; D is perhaps TRBD1 (5 bases). The CDR3 is 13 amino acids. Trimming stripped 6 bases from V and 3 bases from J, with 12 bases between. Germline CDR1 and CDR2: KGHSH and LQKENI. CDR3 residues: CASSPQGDYEQYF. CDR3 in DNA: TGTGCCAGCTCCCCTCAGGGCGACTACGAGCAGTACTTC.

The V and J genes are TRBV27 and TRBJ2-4; a weak D match, TRBD2 (6 bases). This CDR3 is built from 15 residues. V lost 5 bases and J 7 bases, leaving 18 bases between the germline ends. CDR1 and CDR2 from the germline V gene are MNHEY and SMNVEV (reference sequence). The CDR3 region is CASSPAGPNLNIQYF. CDR3 bases: TGTGCCAGCAGTCCCGCGGGACCCAACCTCAACATTCAGTACTTC.

V and J are TRBV7-6 and TRBJ2-2, with a weak D call TRBD1 (6 bases). V was shortened by 1 base and J by 5 bases, with 14 bases between the two germline ends. The CDR3 runs to 16 residues. Per the germline V gene, CDR1 is SGHVS and CDR2 is FNYEAQ. The CDR3 DNA follows: TGTGCCAGCAGCTTAGTTATCAGGGGACGGACCGGGGAGCTGTTTTTT. Translating it yields CASSLVIRGRTGELFF.

In this sample, this clonotype turned up once. The chain has TRBV7-7 and TRBJ2-3; D possibly corresponds to TRBD2 (5 bases). Trimming removed 2 bases at V and 4 bases at J, with 13 bases between. Germline V CDR1 and CDR2: SSHAT, FNYEAQ (reference sequence). CDR3 length: 15 amino acids. CDR3 nucleotides: TGTGCCAGCAGCTTATCATCTGCCGGGGCAGATACGCAGTATTTT. Translated: CASSLSSAGADTQYF.

This clonotype was counted between two and nine times. The chain carries TRBV15 and TRBJ1-5; D is undetermined. V was clipped by 0 bases and J by 0 bases, with 6 bases between them. CDR1 and CDR2 from the germline V gene are LNHNV and YYDKDF (reference sequence). The CDR3 has 15 amino acids. The CDR3 bases are TGTGCCACCAGCAGAGAAGTTATTAGCAATCAGCCCCAGCATTTT. Protein product: CATSREVISNQPQHF.

This clonotype was seen only a few times. The V gene is TRBV30, the J gene TRBJ2-1, with 7 bases aligning to TRBD2. V dropped 3 bases and J dropped 7; count of bases not matched to a gene: 3. CDR3 length: 12 amino acids. The germline CDR1 and CDR2 sequences are GTSNPN and SVGIG (reference sequence). In nucleotides, the CDR3 is TGTGCCTGGAGCCCAGCGGGGAATGAGCAGTTCTTC. As protein: CAWSPAGNEQFF.

In its sample, this clonotype was seen many times. V gene TRBV20-1 combines with J gene TRBJ2-1; the D is unclear. CDR3 length: 14 residues. Trimming cost V 2 bases and J 0 bases, with 8 bases left between them. Germline values: CDR1 DFQATT, CDR2 SNEGSKA (reference sequence). Here the CDR3 DNA reads TGCAGTGCTAGATCTTTGAACTCCTACAATGAGCAGTTCTTC. Its translation is CSARSLNSYNEQFF.

The table lists this clonotype with many counts. The V call is TRBV29-1, the J call TRBJ1-2; D unclear. The CDR3 is 14 amino acids. From germline, CDR1 is SQVTM and CDR2 ANQGSEA. V was trimmed by 2 bases and J by 8 bases, leaving 18 bases between them. CDR3 protein: CSVETPPLGGGYTF. CDR3 sequence (DNA): TGCAGCGTTGAAACCCCACCGCTGGGAGGCGGCTACACCTTC.

The J gene is TRBJ2-7, the V gene TRBV7-2; 7 nucleotides line up with TRBD2. This CDR3 spans 14 amino acids. The V gene's germline CDR1 is SGHTA and CDR2 FQGNSA. The V gene end was trimmed by 5 bases and the J gene end by 3 bases; junction bases not matched to a gene: 7. This CDR3 is CASSLGGSYYEQYF. DNA for the CDR3: TGTGCCAGCAGCCTCGGGGGGAGTTACTACGAGCAGTACTTC.

The genes are TRBV7-2 and TRBJ2-2; D not resolved. The CDR3 has 13 residues. V gave up 4 bases and J gave up 5 bases, with 8 bases separating them. Germline lookup yields CDR1 SGHTA and CDR2 FQGNSA. The CDR3 region is CASSSSRTGELFF. The CDR3, as DNA: TGTGCCAGCAGCTCATCCCGAACCGGGGAGCTGTTTTTT.

This clonotype was seen a few times. CDR3 nucleotide sequence: TGTGCCAGCAGTTCCTCCGGGGCGGCTAATGAAAAACTGTTTTTT. The encoded protein is CASSSSGAANEKLFF. This chain links TRBV27 with TRBJ1-4, with a tentative D call TRBD1 (5 bases). CDR3 length: 15 amino acids. Germline CDR1 is MNHEY and CDR2 is SMNVEV (reference sequence). V lost 4 bases and J lost 3, with 12 bases in between.

The rearrangement uses TRBV12-3 or TRBV12-4 and TRBJ1-6; possible D gene TRBD1, 5 bases. With 11 bases removed from V and 7 bases from J, the gap between germline ends came to 12 bases. The CDR3 spans 12 residues. CDR3 loop: CASSGSNSPLHF. The CDR3 nucleotides are TGTGCCTCCTCAGGGAGCAATTCACCCCTCCACTTT.

The chain employs TRBV3-1 and TRBJ2-7; tentative D call: TRBD2 (5 bases). Germline CDR1 and CDR2: LGHDT and YNNKEL (reference sequence). The CDR3 spans 13 residues. Trimming took 6 bases from V and 1 from J, leaving 10 bases between them. The CDR3 sequence: CASRSSWSYEQYF. CDR3 sequence (DNA): TGTGCCAGCAGGTCTAGCTGGTCCTACGAGCAGTACTTC.

The table lists this clonotype with a few counts. The chain recombines TRBV6-2 or TRBV6-3 with TRBJ2-1; no firm D call. Looked up from germline, CDR1 is MNHEY and CDR2 is SVGEGT. The V end lost 4 bases, the J end lost 9 bases, and 19 bases lay between the germline ends. The CDR3 runs 15 residues. DNA for the CDR3: TGTGCCAGCAGTTTCGACCCAACTCGTATGGGTGAGCAGTTCTTC. This translates into CASSFDPTRMGEQFF.

This clonotype has a count of ten or more. The chain employs TRBV29-1 and TRBJ2-7; 13 bases agree with TRBD2. The CDR3 contains 17 residues. The germline V gene encodes CDR1 SQVTM and CDR2 ANQGSEA. V was pared by 6 bases and J by 2 bases, with 13 bases of the junction left unmatched. DNA of the CDR3: TGCAGCGTACGGACCGGGACTAGCGGGATGATGGCCTACGAGCAGTACTTC. It codes for CSVRTGTSGMMAYEQYF.

This sequence joins TRBV20-1 and TRBJ1-6; D unclear. V was cut by 8 bases and J by 5 bases, with 16 bases left in between. The CDR3 covers 14 residues. The germline CDR1 and CDR2 sequences are DFQATT and SNEGSKA (reference sequence). In DNA form, the CDR3 reads TGCAGTCCCCGGGCGATTGGTGATAATTCACCCCTCCACTTT. This encodes CSPRAIGDNSPLHF.

The chain has TRBV12-3 or TRBV12-4 and TRBJ1-1; no clear D. The CDR3 is 13 residues long. Trimming shortened V by 3 bases and J by 11 bases, and 16 bases separated the two germline ends. CDR3 nucleotide sequence: TGTGCCAGCAGTTTGCCGACGGACCCTGGGGCTTTCTTT. The encoded protein is CASSLPTDPGAFF.

The chain employs TRBV6-5 and TRBJ2-7, with D maybe TRBD2 (5 bases). V gave up 3 bases and J gave up 5 bases, with 14 bases separating them. CDR3 size: 14 residues. CDR1 MNHEY and CDR2 SVGAGI come from the germline V gene. The CDR3 DNA follows: TGTGCCAGCAGTTATCGGCGGGTAGACGACGAGCAGTACTTC. Translating gives CASSYRRVDDEQYF.